The rows below give T cell receptor beta chains drawn from one sample of a study of shared clonotypes between healthy human individuals. Sequenced by immunoSEQ multiplex PCR; TCRdb stores in-frame clones only, minus some. This sample has under 1,100,000 clones; roughly 75% occur once, and the top ten carry approximately 1.5%. The specimen was memory CD4+ T cells sorted from blood. The source is a young man in good health. Each CDR3 is given with its conserved first and last residue. D genes are given only for firm matches. Expanded clones are given a class, and other clones once, few, many or no size at all.

d_gene: NA; j_gene: TRBJ2-1; v_gene: TRBV6-5; abundance: NA; CDR3aa: CASSLDWTSYNEQFF; CDR3nt: TGTGCCAGCAGCCTTGACTGGACCTCCTACAATGAGCAGTTCTTC
d_gene: NA; j_gene: TRBJ2-7; v_gene: TRBV6-5; abundance: NA; CDR3aa: CASGLHEQYF; CDR3nt: TGTGCCAGCGGACTTCACGAGCAGTACTTC
d_gene: TRBD1; j_gene: TRBJ1-2; v_gene: TRBV4-3; abundance: once; CDR3aa: CASSQVAGGAPGGYTF; CDR3nt: TGCGCCAGCAGCCAAGTGGCAGGGGGCGCCCCCGGTGGCTACACCTTC
d_gene: NA; j_gene: TRBJ1-2; v_gene: TRBV18; abundance: NA; CDR3aa: CASSQYYGYTF; CDR3nt: TGTGCCAGCTCCCAGTACTATGGCTACACCTTC
d_gene: NA; j_gene: TRBJ2-7; v_gene: TRBV20-1; abundance: NA; CDR3aa: CSAAHNHEQYF; CDR3nt: TGCAGTGCCGCACACAACCACGAGCAGTACTTC
d_gene: NA; j_gene: TRBJ2-5; v_gene: TRBV19; abundance: NA; CDR3aa: CASSKGVVETQYF; CDR3nt: TGTGCCAGTAGTAAGGGAGTGGTGGAGACCCAGTACTTC
d_gene: NA; j_gene: TRBJ1-2; v_gene: TRBV5-4; abundance: NA; CDR3aa: CASSLDGNYGYTF; CDR3nt: TGTGCCAGCAGCCTGGACGGTAACTATGGCTACACCTTC
d_gene: NA; j_gene: TRBJ2-1; v_gene: TRBV18; abundance: once; CDR3aa: CASSSTDGRSYNEQFF; CDR3nt: TGTGCCAGCTCATCCACCGACGGACGCTCCTACAATGAGCAGTTCTTC
d_gene: NA; j_gene: TRBJ2-1; v_gene: TRBV27; abundance: many; CDR3aa: CASSSPLTREQFF; CDR3nt: TGTGCCAGCAGCTCCCCTCTAACCCGAGAGCAGTTCTTC
d_gene: NA; j_gene: TRBJ2-7; v_gene: TRBV5-1; abundance: NA; CDR3aa: CASSLYRYEQYF; CDR3nt: TGCGCCAGCAGCTTGTATCGATACGAGCAGTACTTC